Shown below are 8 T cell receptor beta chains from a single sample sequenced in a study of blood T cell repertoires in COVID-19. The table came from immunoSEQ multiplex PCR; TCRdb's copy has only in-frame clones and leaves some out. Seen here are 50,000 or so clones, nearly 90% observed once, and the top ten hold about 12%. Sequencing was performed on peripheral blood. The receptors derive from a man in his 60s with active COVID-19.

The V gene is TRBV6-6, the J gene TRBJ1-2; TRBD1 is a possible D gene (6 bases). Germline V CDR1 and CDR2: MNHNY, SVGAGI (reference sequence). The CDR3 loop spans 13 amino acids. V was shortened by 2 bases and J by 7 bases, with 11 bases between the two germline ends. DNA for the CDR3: TGTGCCAGCAGTTACAACAGGGCTGGTGGCTACACCTTC. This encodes CASSYNRAGGYTF.

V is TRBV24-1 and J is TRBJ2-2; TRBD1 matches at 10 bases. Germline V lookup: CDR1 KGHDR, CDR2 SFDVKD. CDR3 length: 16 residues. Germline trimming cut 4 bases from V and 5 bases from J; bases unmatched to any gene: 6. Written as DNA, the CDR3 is TGTGCCACCAGTGAACAGGACAGGGGGAGGACCGGGGAGCTGTTTTTT. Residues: CATSEQDRGRTGELFF.

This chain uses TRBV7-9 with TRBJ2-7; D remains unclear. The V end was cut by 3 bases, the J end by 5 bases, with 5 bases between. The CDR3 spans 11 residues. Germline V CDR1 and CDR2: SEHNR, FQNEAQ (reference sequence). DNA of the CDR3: TGTGCCAGCAGCTTTAATGACGAGCAGTACTTC. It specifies CASSFNDEQYF.

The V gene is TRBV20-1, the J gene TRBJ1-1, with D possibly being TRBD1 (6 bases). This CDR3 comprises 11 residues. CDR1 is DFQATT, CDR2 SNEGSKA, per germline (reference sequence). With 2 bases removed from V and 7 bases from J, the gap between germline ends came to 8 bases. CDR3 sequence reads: CSARQGIEAFF. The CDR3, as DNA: TGCAGTGCTAGACAGGGGATTGAAGCTTTCTTT.

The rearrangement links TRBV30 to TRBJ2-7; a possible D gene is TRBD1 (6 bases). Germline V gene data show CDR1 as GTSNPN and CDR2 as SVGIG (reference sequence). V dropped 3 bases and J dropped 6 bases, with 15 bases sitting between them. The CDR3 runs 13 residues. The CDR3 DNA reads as TGTGCCTGGAGCCCTAAATTAGGGGGCGAGCAGTACTTC. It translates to CAWSPKLGGEQYF.

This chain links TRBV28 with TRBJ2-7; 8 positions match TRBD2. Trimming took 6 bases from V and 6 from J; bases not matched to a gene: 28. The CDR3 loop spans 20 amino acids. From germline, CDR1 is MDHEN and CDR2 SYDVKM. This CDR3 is CASSTTPTSKREKWGREQYF. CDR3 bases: TGTGCCAGCAGCACTACGCCCACGTCTAAGCGGGAGAAGTGGGGTCGCGAGCAGTACTTC.

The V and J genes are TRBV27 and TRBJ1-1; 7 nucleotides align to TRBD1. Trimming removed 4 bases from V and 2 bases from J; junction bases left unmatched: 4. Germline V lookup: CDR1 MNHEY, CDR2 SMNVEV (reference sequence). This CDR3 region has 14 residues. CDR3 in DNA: TGTGCCAGCAGTTACACAGGGGACAACACTGAAGCTTTCTTT. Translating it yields CASSYTGDNTEAFF.

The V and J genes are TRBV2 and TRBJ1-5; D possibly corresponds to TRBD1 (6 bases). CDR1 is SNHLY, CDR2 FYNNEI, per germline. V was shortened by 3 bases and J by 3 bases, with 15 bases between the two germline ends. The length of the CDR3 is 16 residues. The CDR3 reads CASSEGGRRPNQPQHF. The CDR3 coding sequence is TGTGCCAGCAGTGAGGGGGGGCGGCGTCCCAATCAGCCCCAGCATTTT. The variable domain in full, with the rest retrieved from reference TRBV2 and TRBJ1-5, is EPEVTQTPSHQVTQMGQEVILRCVPISNHLYFYWYRQILGQKVEFLVSFYNNEISEKSEIFDDQFSVERPDGSNFTLKIRSTKLEDSAMYFCASSEGGRRPNQPQHFGDGTRLSIL.